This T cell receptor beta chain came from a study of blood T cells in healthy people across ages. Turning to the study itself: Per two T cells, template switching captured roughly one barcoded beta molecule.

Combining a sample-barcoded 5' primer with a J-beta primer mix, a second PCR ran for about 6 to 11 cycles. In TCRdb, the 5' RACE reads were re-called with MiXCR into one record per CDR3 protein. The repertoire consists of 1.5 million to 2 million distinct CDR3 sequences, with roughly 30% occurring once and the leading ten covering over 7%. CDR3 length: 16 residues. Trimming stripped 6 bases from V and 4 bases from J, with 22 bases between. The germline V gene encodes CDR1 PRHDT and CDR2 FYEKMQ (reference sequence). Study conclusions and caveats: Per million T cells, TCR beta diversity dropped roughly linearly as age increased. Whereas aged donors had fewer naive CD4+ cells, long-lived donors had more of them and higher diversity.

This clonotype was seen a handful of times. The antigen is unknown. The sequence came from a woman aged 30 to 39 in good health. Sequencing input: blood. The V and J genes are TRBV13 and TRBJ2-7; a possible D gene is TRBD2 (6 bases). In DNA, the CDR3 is TGTGCCAGCAGGGGACGCTCGTCGAGCGGGCCATACGAGCAGTACTTC. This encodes CASRGRSSSGPYEQYF. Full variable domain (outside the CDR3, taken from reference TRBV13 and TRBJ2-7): AAGVIQSPRHLIKEKRETATLKCYPIPRHDTVYWYQQGPGQDPQFLISFYEKMQSDKGSIPDRFSAQQFSDYHSELNMSSLELGDSALYFCASRGRSSSGPYEQYFGPGTRLTVT.